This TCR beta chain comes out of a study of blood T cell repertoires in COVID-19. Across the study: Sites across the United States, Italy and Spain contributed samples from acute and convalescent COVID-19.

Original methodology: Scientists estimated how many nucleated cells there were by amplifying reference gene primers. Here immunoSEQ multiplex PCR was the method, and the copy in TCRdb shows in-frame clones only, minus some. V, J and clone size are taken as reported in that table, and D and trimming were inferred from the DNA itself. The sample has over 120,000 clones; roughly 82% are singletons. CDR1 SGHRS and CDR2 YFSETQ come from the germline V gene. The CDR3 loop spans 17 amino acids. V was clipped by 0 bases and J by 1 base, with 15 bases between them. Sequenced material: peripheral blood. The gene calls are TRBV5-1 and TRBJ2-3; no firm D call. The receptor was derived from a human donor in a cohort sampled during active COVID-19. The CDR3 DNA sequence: TGCGCCAGCAGCTTGGGGGCGACCCACAGAGGCACAGATACGCAGTATTTT. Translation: CASSLGATHRGTDTQYF.